This entry concerns a single T cell receptor (beta chain). Its target is not known. Assay: immunoSEQ multiplex PCR; the TCRdb copy retains only in-frame clones and omits some. Of about 110,000 clones listed, roughly nine tenths were seen once; the top ten hold around 1.7%. The sample is drawn from a study of T cell responses to AZD1222 COVID-19 vaccine. Findings and limits, study-wide: At 160-218 and 743-854, vaccine-associated CD4 TCRs were dominant, and they spanned spike. Once two AZD1222 doses were given, Spike-specific TCR breadth and depth went up. A mostly white British donor set with more females was recruited, and clonal diversity was possibly underestimated.

Trimming pared 0 bases from V and 4 bases from J, leaving 4 bases between. Germline CDR1 reads SGHTS; CDR2 reads YDEGEE. CDR3 length: 13 amino acids. The chain uses TRBV5-8 and TRBJ2-2; no clear D. This TCR derives from an adult in good health. The material was peripheral blood, obtained on day 0 of AZD1222 vaccination. This CDR3 is CASSLASTGELFF. The CDR3 DNA reads TGTGCCAGCAGCTTGGCCAGCACCGGGGAGCTGTTTTTT.